The present T cell receptor (beta chain) was sequenced within a study of shared clonotypes between healthy human individuals. Findings and limits, study-wide: In the sorted subsets, rarefaction showed sequencing was incomplete despite large depth. Naive CD4 clonotype sharing across a few donors was around 5%.

Measured with immunoSEQ multiplex PCR; TCRdb has only the in-frame clones, and not every one. The sample lists hundreds of thousands of clones, about 90% occurring once. Naive CD8 cells were CD45RO-negative, positively selected for CCR7, excluding terminally differentiated effector memory CD45RA+ cells. CDR1 is KGHSH, CDR2 LQKENI, per germline. There are 16 residues in the CDR3. The germline V and J ends were trimmed by 0 bases and 8 bases, with 17 bases remaining between them. Regarding this clone: Its antigen is undetermined.

This TCR derives from a man aged 25 to 45 in good health. The chain has TRBV18 and TRBJ2-1, with D possibly being TRBD1 or TRBD2 (6 bases each). Material: naive CD8+ T cells sorted from blood. The CDR3 DNA reads TGTGCCAGCTCACCACCGACGGGGGCTGTTGTCGATGAGCAGTTCTTC. This translates into CASSPPTGAVVDEQFF.